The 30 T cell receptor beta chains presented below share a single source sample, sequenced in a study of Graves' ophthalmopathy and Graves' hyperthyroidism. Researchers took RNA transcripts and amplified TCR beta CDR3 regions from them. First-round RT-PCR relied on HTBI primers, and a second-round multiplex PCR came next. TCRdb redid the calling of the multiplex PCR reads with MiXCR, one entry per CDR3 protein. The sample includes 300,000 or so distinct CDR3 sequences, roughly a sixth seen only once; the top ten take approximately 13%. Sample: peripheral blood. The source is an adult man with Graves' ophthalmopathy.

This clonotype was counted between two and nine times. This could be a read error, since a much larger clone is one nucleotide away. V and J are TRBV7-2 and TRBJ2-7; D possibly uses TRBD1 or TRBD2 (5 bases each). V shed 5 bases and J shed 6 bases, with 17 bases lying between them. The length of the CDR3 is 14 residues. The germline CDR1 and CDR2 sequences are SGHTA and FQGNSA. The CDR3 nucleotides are TGTGCCAGCAGCCTCACCCGCATAGGGACCGAGCAGTACTTC. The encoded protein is CASSLTRIGTEQYF.

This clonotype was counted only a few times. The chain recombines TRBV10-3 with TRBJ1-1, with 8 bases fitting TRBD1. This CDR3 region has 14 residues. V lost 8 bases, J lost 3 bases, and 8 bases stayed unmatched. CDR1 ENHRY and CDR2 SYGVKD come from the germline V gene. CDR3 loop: CAIGAGGADTEAFF. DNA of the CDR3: TGTGCCATCGGGGCAGGGGGCGCGGACACTGAAGCTTTCTTT.

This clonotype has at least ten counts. The CDR3 protein is CASESPYEQYF. CDR3 in DNA: TGTGCCAGTGAATCCCCGTACGAGCAGTACTTC. The rearrangement uses TRBV2 and TRBJ2-7; the D is unclear. With 9 bases removed from V and 4 bases from J, the gap between germline ends came to 10 bases. CDR3 length: 11 residues. Germline CDR1 is SNHLY and CDR2 is FYNNEI.

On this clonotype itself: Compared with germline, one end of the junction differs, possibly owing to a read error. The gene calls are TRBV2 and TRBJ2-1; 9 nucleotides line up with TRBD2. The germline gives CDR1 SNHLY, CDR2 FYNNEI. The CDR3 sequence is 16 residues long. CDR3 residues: CTSSAGTSRSYNEQFF. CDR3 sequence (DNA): TGTACCAGCAGTGCCGGGACTAGCCGTTCCTACAATGAGCAGTTCTTC.

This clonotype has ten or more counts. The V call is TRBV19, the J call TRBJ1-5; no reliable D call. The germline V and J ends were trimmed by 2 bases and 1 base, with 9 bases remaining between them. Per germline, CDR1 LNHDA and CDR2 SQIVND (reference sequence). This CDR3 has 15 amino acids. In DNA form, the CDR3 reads TGTGCCAGTAGTATAACTAGCAAGAGCAATCAGCCCCAGCATTTT. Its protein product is CASSITSKSNQPQHF.

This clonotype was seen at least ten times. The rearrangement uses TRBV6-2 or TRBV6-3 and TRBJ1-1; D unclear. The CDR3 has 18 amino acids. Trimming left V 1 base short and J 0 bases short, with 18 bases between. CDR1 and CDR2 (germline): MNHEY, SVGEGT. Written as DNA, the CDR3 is TGTGCCAGCAGTTACTATTTCGGGAGATCGATCATGAACACTGAAGCTTTCTTT. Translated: CASSYYFGRSIMNTEAFF.

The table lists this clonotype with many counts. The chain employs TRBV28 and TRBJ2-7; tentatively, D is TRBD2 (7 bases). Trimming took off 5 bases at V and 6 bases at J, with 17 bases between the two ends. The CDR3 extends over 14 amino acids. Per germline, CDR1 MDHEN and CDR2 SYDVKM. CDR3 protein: CASSKGGSLIEQYF. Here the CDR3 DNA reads TGTGCCAGCAGTAAGGGGGGGTCTCTTATCGAGCAGTACTTC.

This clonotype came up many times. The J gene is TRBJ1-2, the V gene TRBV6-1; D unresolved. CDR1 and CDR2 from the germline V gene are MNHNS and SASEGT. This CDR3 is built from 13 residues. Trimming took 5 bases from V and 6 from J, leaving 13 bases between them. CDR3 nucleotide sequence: TGTGCCAGCAGTCGGTCGAAAGCAAATGGCTACACCTTC. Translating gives CASSRSKANGYTF.

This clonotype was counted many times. The CDR3 sequence: CAWIRSTTTNYGYTF. The CDR3 DNA reads as TGTGCCTGGATACGGTCCACAACTACTAACTATGGCTACACCTTC. This chain connects TRBV30 to TRBJ1-2; no reliable D call. This CDR3 region has 15 residues. Trimming pared 4 bases from V and 0 bases from J, leaving 15 bases between. Germline CDR1 is GTSNPN and CDR2 is SVGIG (reference sequence). Full variable domain (outside the CDR3, taken from reference TRBV30 and TRBJ1-2): SQTIHQWPATLVQPVGSPLSLECTVEGTSNPNLYWYRQAAGRGLQLLFYSVGIGQISSEVPQNLSASRPQDRQFILSSKKLLLSDSGFYLCAWIRSTTTNYGYTFGSGTRLTVV.

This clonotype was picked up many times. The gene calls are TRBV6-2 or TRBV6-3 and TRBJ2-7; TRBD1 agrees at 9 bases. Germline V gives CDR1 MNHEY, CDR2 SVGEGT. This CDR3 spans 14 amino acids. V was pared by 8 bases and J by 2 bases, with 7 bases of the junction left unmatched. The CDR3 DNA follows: TGTGCCAGCCAGCCGGGACAGGGTCCCTACGAGCAGTACTTC. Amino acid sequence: CASQPGQGPYEQYF.

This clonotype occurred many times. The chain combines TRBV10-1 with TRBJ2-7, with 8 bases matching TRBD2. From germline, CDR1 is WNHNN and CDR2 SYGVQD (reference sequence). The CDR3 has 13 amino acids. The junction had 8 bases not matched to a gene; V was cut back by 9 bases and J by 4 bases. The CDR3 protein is CASCGRTSYEQYF. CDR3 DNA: TGCGCCAGTTGCGGGAGGACTTCGTACGAGCAGTACTTC.

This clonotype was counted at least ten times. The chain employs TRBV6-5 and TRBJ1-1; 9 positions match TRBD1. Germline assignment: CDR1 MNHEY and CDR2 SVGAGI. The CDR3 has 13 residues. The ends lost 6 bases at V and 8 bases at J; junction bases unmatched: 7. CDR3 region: CASRSPGQGEAFF. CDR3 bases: TGTGCCAGCAGATCCCCGGGACAGGGAGAAGCTTTCTTT.

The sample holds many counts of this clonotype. The CDR3 DNA sequence: TGTGCCACCAGTGATTTGGCCCCCACTAGCGGGAGTGGCGGGGAGCTGTTTTTT. Translating it yields CATSDLAPTSGSGGELFF. This sequence joins TRBV24-1 and TRBJ2-2; TRBD2 matches 11 bases. The junction had 9 bases not matched to a gene; V was cut back by 0 bases and J by 7 bases. The CDR3 totals 18 residues. CDR1 and CDR2 from the germline V gene are KGHDR and SFDVKD.

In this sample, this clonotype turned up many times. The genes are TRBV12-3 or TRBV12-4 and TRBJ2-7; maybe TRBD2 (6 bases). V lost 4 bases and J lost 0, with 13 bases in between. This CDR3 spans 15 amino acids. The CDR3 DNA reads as TGTGCCAGCAGTTCCGGGACTCCCGGCTCCTACGAGCAGTACTTC. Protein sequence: CASSSGTPGSYEQYF.

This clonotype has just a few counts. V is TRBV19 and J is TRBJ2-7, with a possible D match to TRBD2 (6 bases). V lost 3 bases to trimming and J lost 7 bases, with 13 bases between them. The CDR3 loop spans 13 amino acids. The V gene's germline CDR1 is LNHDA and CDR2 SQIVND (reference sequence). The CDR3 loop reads CASSIKGLREQYF. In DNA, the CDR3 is TGTGCCAGTAGTATCAAGGGACTTCGGGAGCAGTACTTC.

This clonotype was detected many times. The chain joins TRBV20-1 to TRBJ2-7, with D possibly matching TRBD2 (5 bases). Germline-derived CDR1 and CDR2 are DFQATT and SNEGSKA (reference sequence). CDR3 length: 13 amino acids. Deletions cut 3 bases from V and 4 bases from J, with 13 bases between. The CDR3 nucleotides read TGCAGTGCTAGGGCCCCCTCGGGGTACGAGCAGTACTTC. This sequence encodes CSARAPSGYEQYF.

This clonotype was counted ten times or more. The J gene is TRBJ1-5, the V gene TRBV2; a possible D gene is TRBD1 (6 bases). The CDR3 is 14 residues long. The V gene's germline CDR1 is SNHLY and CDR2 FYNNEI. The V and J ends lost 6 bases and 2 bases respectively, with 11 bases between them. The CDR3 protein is CASRGGEGNQPQHF. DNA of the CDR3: TGTGCCAGCAGAGGGGGTGAAGGCAATCAGCCCCAGCATTTT. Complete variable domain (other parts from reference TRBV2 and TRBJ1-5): EPEVTQTPSHQVTQMGQEVILRCVPISNHLYFYWYRQILGQKVEFLVSFYNNEISEKSEIFDDQFSVERPDGSNFTLKIRSTKLEDSAMYFCASRGGEGNQPQHFGDGTRLSIL.

The CDR3 spells CASSYGREKPQHF. CDR3 in DNA: TGTGCCAGCAGTTACGGGCGGGAAAAGCCCCAGCATTTT. The chain has TRBV6-5 and TRBJ1-5; unclear D gene. Germline loops: CDR1 MNHEY, CDR2 SVGAGI. This CDR3 has 13 residues. Trimming stripped 2 bases from V and 8 bases from J, with 10 bases between.

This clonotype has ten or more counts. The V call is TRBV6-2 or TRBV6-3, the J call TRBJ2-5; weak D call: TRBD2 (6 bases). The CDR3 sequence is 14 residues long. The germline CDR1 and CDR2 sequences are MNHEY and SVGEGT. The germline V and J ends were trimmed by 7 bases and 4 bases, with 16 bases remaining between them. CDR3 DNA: TGTGCCAGCACGGTTACTAGCTTCGGAGAGACCCAGTACTTC. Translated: CASTVTSFGETQYF.

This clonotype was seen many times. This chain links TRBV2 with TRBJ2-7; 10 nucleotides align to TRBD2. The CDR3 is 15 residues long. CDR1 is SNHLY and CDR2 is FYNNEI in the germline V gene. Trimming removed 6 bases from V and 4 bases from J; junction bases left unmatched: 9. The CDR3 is CASRPIAGGRYEQYF. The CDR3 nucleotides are TGTGCCAGCAGGCCCATAGCGGGAGGTCGTTACGAGCAGTACTTC. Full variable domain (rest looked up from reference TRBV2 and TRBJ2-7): EPEVTQTPSHQVTQMGQEVILRCVPISNHLYFYWYRQILGQKVEFLVSFYNNEISEKSEIFDDQFSVERPDGSNFTLKIRSTKLEDSAMYFCASRPIAGGRYEQYFGPGTRLTVT.

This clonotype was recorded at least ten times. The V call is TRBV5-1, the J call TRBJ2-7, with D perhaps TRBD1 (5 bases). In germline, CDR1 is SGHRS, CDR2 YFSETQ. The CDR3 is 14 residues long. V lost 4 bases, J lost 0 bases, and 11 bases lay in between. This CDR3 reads CASSLDTDSYEQYF. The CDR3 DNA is TGCGCCAGCAGCCTGGACACCGACTCCTACGAGCAGTACTTC.

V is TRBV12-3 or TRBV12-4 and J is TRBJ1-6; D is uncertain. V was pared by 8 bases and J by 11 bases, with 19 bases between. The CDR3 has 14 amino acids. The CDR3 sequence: CASVKSGLGPPLHF. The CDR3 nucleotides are TGTGCCAGCGTAAAGTCCGGGTTAGGCCCACCCCTCCACTTT.

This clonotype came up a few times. The CDR3: CASSLQANQPQHF. For the CDR3, the DNA is TGTGCCAGCAGTCTCCAGGCGAATCAGCCCCAGCATTTT. The rearrangement uses TRBV6-1 and TRBJ1-5; D unresolved. Germline V gene data show CDR1 as MNHNS and CDR2 as SASEGT. Trimming left V 5 bases short and J 4 bases short, with 9 bases between. This CDR3 has 13 amino acids.

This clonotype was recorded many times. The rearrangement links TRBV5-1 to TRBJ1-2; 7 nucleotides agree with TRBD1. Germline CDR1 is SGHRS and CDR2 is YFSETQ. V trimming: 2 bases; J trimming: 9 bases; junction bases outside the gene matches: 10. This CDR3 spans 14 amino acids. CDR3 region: CASSFSITGESYTF. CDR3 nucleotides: TGCGCCAGCAGCTTTAGTATCACAGGGGAGAGCTACACCTTC.

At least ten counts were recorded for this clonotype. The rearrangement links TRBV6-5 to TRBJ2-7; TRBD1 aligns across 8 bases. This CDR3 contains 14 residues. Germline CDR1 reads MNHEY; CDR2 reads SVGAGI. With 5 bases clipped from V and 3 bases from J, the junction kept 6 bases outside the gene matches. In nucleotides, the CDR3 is TGTGCCAGCAGTCCTTCGACAGGGGACTACGAGCAGTACTTC. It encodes CASSPSTGDYEQYF.

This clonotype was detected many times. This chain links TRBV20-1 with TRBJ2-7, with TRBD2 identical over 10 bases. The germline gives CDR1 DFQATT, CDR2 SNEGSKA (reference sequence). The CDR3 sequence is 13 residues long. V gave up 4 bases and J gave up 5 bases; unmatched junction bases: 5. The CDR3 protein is CSAISGGGNEQYF. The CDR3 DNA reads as TGCAGTGCTATCAGCGGGGGGGGAAACGAGCAGTACTTC.

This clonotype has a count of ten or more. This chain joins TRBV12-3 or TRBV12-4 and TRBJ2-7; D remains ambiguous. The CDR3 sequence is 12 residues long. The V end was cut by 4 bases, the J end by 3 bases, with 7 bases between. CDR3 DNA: TGTGCCAGCAGTTCCTTACACTACGAGCAGTACTTC. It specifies CASSSLHYEQYF.

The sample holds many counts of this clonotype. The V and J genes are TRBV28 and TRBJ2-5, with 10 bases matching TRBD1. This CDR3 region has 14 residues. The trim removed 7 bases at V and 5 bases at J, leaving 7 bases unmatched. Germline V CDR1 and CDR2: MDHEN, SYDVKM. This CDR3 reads CASTRQGASETQYF. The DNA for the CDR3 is TGTGCCAGCACCAGACAGGGGGCGAGCGAGACCCAGTACTTC. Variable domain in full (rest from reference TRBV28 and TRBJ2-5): DVKVTQSSRYLVKRTGEKVFLECVQDMDHENMFWYRQDPGLGLRLIYFSYDVKMKEKGDIPEGYSVSREKKERFSLILESASTNQTSMYLCASTRQGASETQYFGPGTRLLVL.

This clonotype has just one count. The CDR3 DNA is TGTGCCAGCAGTCCCCCCCCGGGTGCCTACGAGCAGTACTTC. The encoded protein is CASSPPPGAYEQYF. This chain uses TRBV28 with TRBJ2-7; D remains unclear. V was shortened by 5 bases and J by 2 bases, with 13 bases between the two germline ends. This CDR3 has 14 amino acids. The V gene's germline CDR1 is MDHEN and CDR2 SYDVKM.

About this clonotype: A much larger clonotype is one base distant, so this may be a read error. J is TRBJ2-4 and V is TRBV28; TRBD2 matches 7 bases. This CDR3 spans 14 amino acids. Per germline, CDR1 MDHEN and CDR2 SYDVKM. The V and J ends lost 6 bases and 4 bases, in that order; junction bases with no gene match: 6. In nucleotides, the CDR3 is TGTGCCAGCAGATCCGGGACTAAAAAAAACATTCAGTACTTC. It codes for CASRSGTKKNIQYF.